The entry that follows covers one TCR beta chain sequence. This CDR3 comprises 12 residues. V shed 7 bases and J shed 1 base, with 11 bases lying between them. Germline V gene sequence: CDR1 SQVTM, CDR2 ANQGSEA. These data originate in a study of blood T cell repertoires in COVID-19. For the study at large: Samples of COVID-19 (acute and convalescent) were obtained from the United States, Italy and Spain.

As handled by the study authors: Using reference gene primer amplification, nucleated cell counts were estimated. The assay was immunoSEQ multiplex PCR, and TCRdb's table has in-frame clones only and misses some. V and J calls plus clone size are reproduced from that table; the DNA served to infer D and trimming. The table has 150,000 to 200,000 clones, about 89% seen once. The sequencing input was peripheral blood. The receptor was isolated from a man aged 18 to 35 who had recovered from COVID-19. The chain joins TRBV29-1 to TRBJ2-7, with D perhaps TRBD1 or TRBD2 (7 bases each). The CDR3 DNA reads as TGCAGCGCAGGGGGAGGGTCCTACGAGCAGTACTTC. It yields the protein CSAGGGSYEQYF.